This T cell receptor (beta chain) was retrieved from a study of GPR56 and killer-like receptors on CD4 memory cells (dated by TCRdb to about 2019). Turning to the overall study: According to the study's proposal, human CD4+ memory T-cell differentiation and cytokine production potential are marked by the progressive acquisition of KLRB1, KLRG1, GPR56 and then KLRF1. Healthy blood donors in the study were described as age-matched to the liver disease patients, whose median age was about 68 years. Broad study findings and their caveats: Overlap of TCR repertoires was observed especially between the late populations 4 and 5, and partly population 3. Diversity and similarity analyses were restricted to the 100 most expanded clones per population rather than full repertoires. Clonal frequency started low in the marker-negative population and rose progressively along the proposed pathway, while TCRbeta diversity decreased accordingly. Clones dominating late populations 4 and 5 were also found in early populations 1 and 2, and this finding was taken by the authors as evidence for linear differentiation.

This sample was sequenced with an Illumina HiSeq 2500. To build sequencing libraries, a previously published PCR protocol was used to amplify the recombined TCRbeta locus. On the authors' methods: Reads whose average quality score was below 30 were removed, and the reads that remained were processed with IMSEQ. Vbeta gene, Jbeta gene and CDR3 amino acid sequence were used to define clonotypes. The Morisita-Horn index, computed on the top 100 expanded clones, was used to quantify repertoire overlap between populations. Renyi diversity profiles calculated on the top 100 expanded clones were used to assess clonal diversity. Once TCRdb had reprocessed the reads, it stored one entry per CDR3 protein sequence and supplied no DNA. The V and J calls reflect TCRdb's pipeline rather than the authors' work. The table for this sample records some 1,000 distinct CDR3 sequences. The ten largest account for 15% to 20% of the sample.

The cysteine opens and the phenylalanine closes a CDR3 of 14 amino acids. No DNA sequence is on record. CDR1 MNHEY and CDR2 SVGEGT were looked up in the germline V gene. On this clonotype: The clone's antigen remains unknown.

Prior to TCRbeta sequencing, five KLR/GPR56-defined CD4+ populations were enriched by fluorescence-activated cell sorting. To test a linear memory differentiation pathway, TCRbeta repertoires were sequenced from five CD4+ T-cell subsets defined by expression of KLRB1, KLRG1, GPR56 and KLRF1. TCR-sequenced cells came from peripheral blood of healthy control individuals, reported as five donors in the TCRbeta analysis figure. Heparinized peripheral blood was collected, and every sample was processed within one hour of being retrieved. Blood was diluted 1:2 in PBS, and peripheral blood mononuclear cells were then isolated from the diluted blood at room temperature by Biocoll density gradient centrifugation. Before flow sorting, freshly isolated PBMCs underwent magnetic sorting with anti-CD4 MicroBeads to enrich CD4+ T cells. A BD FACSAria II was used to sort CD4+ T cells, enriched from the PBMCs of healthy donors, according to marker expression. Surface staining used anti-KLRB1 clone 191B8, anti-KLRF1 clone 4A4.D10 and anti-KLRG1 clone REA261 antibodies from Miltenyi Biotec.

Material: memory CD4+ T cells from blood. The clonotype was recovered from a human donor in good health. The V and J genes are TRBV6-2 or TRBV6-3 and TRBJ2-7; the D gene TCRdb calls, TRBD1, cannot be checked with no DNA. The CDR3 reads CASRSGQGVYEQYF.